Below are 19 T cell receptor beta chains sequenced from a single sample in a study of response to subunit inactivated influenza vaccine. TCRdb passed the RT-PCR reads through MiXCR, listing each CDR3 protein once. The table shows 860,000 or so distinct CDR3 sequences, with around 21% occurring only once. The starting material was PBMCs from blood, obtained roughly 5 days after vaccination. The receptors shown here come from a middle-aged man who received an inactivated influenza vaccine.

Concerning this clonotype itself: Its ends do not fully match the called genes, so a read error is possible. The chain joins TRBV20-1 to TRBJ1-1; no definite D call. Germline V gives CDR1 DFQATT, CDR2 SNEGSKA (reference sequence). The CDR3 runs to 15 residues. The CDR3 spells CTARDLLRVNTEAFF. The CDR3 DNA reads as TGCACTGCTAGAGATCTACTCCGCGTGAACACTGAAGCTTTCTTT.

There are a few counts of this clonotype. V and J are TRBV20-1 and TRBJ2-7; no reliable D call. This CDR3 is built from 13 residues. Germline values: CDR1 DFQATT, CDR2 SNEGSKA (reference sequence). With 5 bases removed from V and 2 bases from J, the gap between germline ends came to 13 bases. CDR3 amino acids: CSAPRVLAYEQYF. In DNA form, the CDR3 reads TGCAGTGCTCCCCGGGTCCTGGCCTACGAGCAGTACTTC.

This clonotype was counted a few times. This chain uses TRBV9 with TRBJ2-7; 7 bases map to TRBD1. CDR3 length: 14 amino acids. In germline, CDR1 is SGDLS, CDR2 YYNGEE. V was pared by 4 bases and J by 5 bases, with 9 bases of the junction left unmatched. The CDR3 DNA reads TGTGCCAGCAGCTCCAGCCTAGGGGGCCACGAGCAGTACTTC. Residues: CASSSSLGGHEQYF.

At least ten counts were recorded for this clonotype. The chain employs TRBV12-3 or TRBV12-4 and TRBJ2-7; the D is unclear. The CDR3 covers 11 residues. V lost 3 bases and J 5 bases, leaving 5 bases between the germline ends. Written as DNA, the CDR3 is TGTGCCAGCAGTTTTCAGCACGAGCAGTACTTC. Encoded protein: CASSFQHEQYF.

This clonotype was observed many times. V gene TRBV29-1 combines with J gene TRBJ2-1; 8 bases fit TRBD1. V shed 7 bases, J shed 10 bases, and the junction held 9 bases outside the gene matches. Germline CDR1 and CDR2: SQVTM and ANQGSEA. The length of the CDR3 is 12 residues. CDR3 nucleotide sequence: TGCAGCGCACTAAAGACAGGGGACGAGCAGTTCTTC. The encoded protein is CSALKTGDEQFF.

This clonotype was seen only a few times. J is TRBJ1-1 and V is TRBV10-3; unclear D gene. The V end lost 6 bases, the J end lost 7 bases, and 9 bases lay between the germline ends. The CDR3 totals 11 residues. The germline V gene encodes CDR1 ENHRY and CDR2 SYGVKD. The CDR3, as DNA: TGTGCCATCAGCGTGGCCGGTGAAGCTTTCTTT. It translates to CAISVAGEAFF.

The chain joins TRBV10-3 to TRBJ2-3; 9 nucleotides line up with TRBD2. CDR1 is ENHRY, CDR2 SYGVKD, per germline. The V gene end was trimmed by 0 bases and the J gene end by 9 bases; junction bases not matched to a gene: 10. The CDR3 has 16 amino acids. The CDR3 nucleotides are TGTGCCATCAGTGAGTCTAGCGGGGGCCTGGGAGAGACGCAGTATTTT. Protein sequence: CAISESSGGLGETQYF.

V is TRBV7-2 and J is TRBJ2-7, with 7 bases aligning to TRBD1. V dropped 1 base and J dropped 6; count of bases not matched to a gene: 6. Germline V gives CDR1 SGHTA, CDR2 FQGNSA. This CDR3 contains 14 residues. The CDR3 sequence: CASSLVTGAIEQYF. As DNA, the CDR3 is TGTGCCAGCAGCTTAGTCACAGGGGCAATCGAGCAGTACTTC.

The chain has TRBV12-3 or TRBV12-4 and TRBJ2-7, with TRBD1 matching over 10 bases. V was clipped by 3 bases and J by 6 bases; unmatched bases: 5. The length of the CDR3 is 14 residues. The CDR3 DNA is TGTGCCAGCAGTTTGGAGGACAGGGGGTCCGAGCAGTACTTC. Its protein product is CASSLEDRGSEQYF.

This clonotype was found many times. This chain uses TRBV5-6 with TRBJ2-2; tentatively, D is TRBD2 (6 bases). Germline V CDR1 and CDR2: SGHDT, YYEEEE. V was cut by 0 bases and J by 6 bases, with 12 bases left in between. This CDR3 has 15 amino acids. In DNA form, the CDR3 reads TGTGCCAGCAGCTTGGGCGGGACCATGTCCGGGGAGCTGTTTTTT. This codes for CASSLGGTMSGELFF. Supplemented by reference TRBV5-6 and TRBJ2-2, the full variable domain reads DAGVTQSPTHLIKTRGQQVTLRCSPKSGHDTVSWYQQALGQGPQFIFQYYEEEERQRGNFPDRFSGHQFPNYSSELNVNALLLGDSALYLCASSLGGTMSGELFFGEGSRLTVL.

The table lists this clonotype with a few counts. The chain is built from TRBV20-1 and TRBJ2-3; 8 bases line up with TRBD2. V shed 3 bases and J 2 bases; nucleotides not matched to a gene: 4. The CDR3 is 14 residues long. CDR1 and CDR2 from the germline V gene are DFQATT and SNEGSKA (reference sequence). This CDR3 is CSARVAGTTDTQYF. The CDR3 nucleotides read TGCAGTGCTAGGGTAGCGGGGACCACAGATACGCAGTATTTT.

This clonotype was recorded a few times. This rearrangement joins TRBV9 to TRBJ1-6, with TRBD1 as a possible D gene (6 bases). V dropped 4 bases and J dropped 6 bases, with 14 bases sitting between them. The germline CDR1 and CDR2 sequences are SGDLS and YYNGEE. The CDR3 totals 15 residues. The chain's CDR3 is CASSLTGAPNSPLHF. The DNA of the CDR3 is TGTGCCAGCAGCCTGACGGGGGCGCCTAATTCACCCCTCCACTTT.

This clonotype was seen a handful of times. The CDR3 loop reads CASSGGTTREDTQYF. The CDR3, as DNA: TGTGCCAGCAGCGGCGGGACTACCCGGGAAGATACGCAGTATTTT. The chain couples TRBV11-2 to TRBJ2-3; 7 positions match TRBD2. CDR3 size: 15 residues. From germline, CDR1 is SGHAT and CDR2 FQNNGV. Losses at the gene ends were 5 bases for V and 5 bases for J; bases not matched to a gene: 10. The full variable domain, rest sourced from reference TRBV11-2 and TRBJ2-3, is EAGVAQSPRYKIIEKRQSVAFWCNPISGHATLYWYQQILGQGPKLLIQFQNNGVVDDSQLPKDRFSAERLKGVDSTLKIQPAKLEDSAVYLCASSGGTTREDTQYFGPGTRLTVL.

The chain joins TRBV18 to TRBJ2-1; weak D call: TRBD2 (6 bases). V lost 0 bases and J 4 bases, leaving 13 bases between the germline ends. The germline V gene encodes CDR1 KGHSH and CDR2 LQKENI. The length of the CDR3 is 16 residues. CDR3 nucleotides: TGTGCCAGCTCACCACCGGAGGGTGTGGGGTACAATGAGCAGTTCTTC. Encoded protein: CASSPPEGVGYNEQFF.

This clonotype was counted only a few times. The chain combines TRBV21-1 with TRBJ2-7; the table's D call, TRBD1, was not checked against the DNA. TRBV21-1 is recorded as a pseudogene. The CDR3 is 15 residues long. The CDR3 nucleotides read TGTGCCAGCAGCAACGGACAGGGGCAGTCCTACGAGCAGTACTTC. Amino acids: CASSNGQGQSYEQYF.

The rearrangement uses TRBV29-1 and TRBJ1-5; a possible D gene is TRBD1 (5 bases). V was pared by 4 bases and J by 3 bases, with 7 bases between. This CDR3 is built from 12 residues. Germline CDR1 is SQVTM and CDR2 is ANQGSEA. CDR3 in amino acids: CSVGQNNQPQHF. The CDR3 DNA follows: TGCAGCGTTGGACAGAACAATCAGCCCCAGCATTTT.

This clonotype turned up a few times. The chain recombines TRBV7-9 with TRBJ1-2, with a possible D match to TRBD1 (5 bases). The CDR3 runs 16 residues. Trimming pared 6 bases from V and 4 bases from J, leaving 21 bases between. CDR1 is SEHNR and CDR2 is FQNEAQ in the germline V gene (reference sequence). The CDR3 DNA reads TGTGCCAGCAGGCCAACCGGGACGGGTCAGACCTATGGCTACACCTTC. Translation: CASRPTGTGQTYGYTF.

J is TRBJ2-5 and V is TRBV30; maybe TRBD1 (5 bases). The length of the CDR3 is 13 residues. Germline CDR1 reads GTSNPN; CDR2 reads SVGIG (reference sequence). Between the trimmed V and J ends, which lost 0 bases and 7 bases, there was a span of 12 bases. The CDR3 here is CAWSVLGQGTQYF. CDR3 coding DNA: TGTGCCTGGAGTGTACTGGGTCAGGGGACCCAGTACTTC.

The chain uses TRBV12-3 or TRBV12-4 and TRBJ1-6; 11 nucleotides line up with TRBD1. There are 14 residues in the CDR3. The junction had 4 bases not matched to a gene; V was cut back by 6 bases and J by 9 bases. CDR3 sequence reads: CASSAGTGGSPLHF. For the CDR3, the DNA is TGTGCCAGCAGCGCCGGGACAGGGGGTTCACCCCTCCACTTT.